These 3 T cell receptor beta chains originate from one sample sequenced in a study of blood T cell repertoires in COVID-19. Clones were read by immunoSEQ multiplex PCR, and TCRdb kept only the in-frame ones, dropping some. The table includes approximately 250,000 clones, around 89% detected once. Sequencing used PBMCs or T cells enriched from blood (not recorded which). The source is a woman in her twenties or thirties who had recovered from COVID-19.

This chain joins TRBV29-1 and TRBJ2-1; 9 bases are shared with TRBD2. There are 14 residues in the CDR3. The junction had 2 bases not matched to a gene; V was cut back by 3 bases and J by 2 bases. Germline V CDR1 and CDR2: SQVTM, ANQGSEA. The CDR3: CSVEREGAYNEQFF. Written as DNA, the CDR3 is TGCAGCGTTGAGCGGGAGGGTGCCTACAATGAGCAGTTCTTC.

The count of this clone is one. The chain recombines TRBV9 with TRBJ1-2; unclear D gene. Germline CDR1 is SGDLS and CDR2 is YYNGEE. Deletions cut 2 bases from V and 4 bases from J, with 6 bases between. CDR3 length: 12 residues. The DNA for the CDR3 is TGTGCCAGCAGCGTGGGCCCCTATGGCTACACCTTC. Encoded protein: CASSVGPYGYTF.

The CDR3 region is CASSYLGTEISSGYTF. For the CDR3, the DNA is TGTGCCAGCAGCTACCTCGGGACAGAAATCTCCAGTGGCTACACCTTC. The chain uses TRBV7-2 and TRBJ1-2; 7 bases map to TRBD1. CDR1 is SGHTA and CDR2 is FQGNSA in the germline V gene. The V and J ends lost 4 bases and 7 bases, in that order; junction bases with no gene match: 15. The CDR3 runs to 16 residues.